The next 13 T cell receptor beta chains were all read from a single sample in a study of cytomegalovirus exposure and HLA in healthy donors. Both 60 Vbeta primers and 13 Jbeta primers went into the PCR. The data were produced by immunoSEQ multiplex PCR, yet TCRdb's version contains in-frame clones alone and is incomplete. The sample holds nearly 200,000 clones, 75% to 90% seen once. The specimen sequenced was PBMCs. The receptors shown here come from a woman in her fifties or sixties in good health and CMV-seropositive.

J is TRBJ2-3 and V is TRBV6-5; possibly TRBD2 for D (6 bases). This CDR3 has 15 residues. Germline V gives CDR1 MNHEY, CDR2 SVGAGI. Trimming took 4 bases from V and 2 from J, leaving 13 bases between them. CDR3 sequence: CASSSLASYTDTQYF. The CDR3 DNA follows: TGTGCCAGCAGTTCCCTAGCGTCTTACACAGATACGCAGTATTTT.

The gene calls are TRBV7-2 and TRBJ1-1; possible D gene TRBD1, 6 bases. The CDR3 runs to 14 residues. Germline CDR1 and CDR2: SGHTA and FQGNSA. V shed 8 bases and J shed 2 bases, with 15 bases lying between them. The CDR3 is CASGTGYPNTEAFF. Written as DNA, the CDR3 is TGTGCCAGCGGAACAGGGTATCCAAACACTGAAGCTTTCTTT.

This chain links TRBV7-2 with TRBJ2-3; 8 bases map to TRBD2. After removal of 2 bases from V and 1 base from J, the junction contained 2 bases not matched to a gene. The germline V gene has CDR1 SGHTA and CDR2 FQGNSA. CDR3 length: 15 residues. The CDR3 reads CASSLRRGGTDTQYF. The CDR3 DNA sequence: TGTGCCAGCAGCTTAAGGCGGGGGGGCACAGATACGCAGTATTTT. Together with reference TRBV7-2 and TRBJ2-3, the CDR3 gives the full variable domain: GAGVSQSPSNKVTEKGKDVELRCDPISGHTALYWYRQSLGQGLEFLIYFQGNSAPDKSGLPSDRFSAERTGGSVSTLTIQRTQQEDSAVYLCASSLRRGGTDTQYFGPGTRLTVL.

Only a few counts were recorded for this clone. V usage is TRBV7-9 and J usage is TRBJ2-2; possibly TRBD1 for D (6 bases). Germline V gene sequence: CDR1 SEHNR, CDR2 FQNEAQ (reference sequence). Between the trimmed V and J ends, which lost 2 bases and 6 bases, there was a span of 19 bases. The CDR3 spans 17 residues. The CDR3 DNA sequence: TGTGCCAGCAGCTTACCCCGGGACAAGGTTTACTCCGGGGAGCTGTTTTTT. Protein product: CASSLPRDKVYSGELFF.

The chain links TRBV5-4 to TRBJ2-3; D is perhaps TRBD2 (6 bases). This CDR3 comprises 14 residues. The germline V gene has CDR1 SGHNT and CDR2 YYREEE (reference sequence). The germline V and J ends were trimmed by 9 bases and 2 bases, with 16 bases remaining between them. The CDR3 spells CAIRTGTVTDTQYF. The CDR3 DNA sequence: TGTGCCATCCGAACCGGGACTGTCACAGATACGCAGTATTTT.

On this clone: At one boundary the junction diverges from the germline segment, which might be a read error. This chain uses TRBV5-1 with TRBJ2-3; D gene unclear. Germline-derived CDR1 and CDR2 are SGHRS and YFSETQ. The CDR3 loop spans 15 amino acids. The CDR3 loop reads CASSPSAANTNTQYF. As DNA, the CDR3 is TGCGCCAGCAGCCCCAGCGCGGCCAACACAAATACGCAGTATTTT.

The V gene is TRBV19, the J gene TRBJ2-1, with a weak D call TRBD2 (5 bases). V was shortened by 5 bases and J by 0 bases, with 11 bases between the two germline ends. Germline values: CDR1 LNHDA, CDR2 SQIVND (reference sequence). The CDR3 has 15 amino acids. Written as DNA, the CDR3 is TGTGCCAGTAGTGCGACTATAAACTCCTACAATGAGCAGTTCTTC. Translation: CASSATINSYNEQFF.

CDR3 region: CASSTSGDTSYEQYF. The CDR3 nucleotides read TGCGCCAGCAGCACGTCCGGGGATACGTCCTACGAGCAGTACTTC. J is TRBJ2-7 and V is TRBV5-1; D may be TRBD2 (5 bases). This CDR3 is 15 amino acids long. From germline, CDR1 is SGHRS and CDR2 YFSETQ. The germline V and J ends were trimmed by 4 bases and 1 base, with 15 bases remaining between them. Using reference TRBV5-1 and TRBJ2-7 for the parts outside the CDR3, the full variable domain is KAGVTQTPRYLIKTRGQQVTLSCSPISGHRSVSWYQQTPGQGLQFLFEYFSETQRNKGNFPGRFSGRQFSNSRSEMNVSTLELGDSALYLCASSTSGDTSYEQYFGPGTRLTVT.

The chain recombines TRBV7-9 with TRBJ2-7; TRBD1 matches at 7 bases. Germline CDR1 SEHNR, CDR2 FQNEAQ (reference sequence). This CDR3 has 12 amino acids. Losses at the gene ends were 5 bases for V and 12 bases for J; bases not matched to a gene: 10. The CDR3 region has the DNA TGTGCCAGCAGCCGGCGGACAGGCCGACGGTACTTC. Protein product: CASSRRTGRRYF.

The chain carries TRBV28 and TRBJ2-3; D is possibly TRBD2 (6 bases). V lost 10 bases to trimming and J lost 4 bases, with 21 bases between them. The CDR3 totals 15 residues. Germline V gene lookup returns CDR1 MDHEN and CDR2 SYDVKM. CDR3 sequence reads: CATTEWRAHPDTQYF. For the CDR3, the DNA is TGTGCCACCACGGAATGGAGGGCCCACCCAGATACGCAGTATTTT. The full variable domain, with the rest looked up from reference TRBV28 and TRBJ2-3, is DVKVTQSSRYLVKRTGEKVFLECVQDMDHENMFWYRQDPGLGLRLIYFSYDVKMKEKGDIPEGYSVSREKKERFSLILESASTNQTSMYLCATTEWRAHPDTQYFGPGTRLTVL.

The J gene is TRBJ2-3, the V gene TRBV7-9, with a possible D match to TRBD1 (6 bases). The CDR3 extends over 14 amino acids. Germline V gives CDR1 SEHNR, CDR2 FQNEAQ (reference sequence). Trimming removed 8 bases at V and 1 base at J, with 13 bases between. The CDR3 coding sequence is TGTGCCAGCTTAAGGACAGTGGGCACAGATACGCAGTATTTT. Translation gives CASLRTVGTDTQYF.

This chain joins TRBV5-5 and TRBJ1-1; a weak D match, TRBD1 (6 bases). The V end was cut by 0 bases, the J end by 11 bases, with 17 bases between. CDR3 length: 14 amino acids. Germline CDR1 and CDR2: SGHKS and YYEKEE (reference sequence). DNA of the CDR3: TGTGCCAGCAGCTTGGAGACAGGTTGGTCAGGGGCTTTCTTT. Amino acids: CASSLETGWSGAFF.

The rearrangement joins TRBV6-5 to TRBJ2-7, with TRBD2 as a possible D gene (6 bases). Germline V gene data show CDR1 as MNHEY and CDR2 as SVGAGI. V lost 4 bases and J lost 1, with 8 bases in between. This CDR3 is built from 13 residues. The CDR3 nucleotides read TGTGCCAGCAGTTGGGGACTTTCCTACGAGCAGTACTTC. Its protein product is CASSWGLSYEQYF.